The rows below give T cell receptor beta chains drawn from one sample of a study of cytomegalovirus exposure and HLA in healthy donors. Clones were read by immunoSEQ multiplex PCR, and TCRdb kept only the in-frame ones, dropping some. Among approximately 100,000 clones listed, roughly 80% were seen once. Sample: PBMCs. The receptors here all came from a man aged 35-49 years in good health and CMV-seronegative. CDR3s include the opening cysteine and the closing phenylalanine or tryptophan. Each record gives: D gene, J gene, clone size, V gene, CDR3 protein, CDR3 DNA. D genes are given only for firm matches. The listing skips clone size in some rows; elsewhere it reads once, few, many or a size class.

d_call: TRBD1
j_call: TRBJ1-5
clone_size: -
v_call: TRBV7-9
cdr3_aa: CSSSQGGPGAPQHF
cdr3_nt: TGTTCCAGCAGCCAGGGGGGCCCTGGTGCGCCCCAGCATTTT

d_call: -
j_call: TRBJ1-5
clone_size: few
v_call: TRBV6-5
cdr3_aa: CASSYSAGINQPQHF
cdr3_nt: TGTGCCAGCAGTTACAGTGCGGGGATCAATCAGCCCCAGCATTTT

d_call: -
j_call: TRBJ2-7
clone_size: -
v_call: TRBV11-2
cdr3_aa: CASSPQRGGYEQYF
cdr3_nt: TGTGCCAGCAGCCCTCAACGGGGAGGCTACGAGCAGTACTTC

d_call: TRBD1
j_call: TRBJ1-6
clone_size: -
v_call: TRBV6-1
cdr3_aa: CASSRGLHSPLHF
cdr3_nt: TGTGCCAGCAGTAGGGGGCTTCATTCACCCCTCCACTTT

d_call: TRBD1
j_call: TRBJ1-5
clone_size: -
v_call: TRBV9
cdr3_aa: CASSVGQGGGQPQHF
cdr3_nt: TGTGCCAGCAGCGTCGGACAGGGAGGAGGACAGCCCCAGCATTTT

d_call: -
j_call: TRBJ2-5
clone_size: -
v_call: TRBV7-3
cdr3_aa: CASSLMAGRQETQYF
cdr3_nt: TGTGCCAGCAGCTTAATGGCGGGGAGACAAGAGACCCAGTACTTC

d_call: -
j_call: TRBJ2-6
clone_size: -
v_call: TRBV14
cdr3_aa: CASSQSLFSGANVLTF
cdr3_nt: TGTGCCAGCAGCCAAAGCCTCTTCTCTGGGGCCAACGTCCTGACTTTC

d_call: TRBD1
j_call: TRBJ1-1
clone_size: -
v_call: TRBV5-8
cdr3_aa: CASSSDRRLEAFF
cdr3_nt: TGTGCCAGCAGCTCGGACAGGCGCCTGGAAGCTTTCTTT

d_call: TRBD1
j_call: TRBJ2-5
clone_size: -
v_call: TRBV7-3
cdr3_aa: CASSLFPGQQETQYF
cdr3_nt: TGTGCCAGCAGCTTATTTCCGGGACAGCAAGAGACCCAGTACTTC

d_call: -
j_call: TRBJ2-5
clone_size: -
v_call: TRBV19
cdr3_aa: CASSIGEGRLETQYF
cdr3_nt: TGTGCCAGTAGTATAGGTGAAGGGAGGTTGGAGACCCAGTACTTC

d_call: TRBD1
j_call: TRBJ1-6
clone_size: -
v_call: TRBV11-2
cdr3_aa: CASSTGTAYNSPLHF
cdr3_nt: TGTGCCAGCAGCACCGGGACAGCCTATAATTCACCCCTCCACTTT

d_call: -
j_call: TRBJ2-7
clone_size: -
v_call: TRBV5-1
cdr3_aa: CASSFDTFEQYF
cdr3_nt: TGCGCCAGCAGCTTTGACACCTTCGAGCAGTACTTC

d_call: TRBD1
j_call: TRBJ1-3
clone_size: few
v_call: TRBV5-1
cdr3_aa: CASSLTGTGDLGNTIYF
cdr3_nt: TGCGCCAGCAGCTTAACCGGGACAGGGGATTTGGGAAACACCATATATTTT

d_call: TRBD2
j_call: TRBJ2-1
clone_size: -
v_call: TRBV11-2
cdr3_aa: CASSLGSLAGGPYNEQFF
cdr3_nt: TGTGCCAGCAGCTTAGGATCTTTAGCGGGGGGGCCCTACAATGAGCAGTTCTTC

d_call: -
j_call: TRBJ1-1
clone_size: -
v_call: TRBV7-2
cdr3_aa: CASSLRQVGTEAFF
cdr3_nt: TGTGCCAGCAGCCTCCGACAGGTTGGGACTGAAGCTTTCTTT

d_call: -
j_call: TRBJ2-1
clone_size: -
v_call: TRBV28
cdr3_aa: CATTPQGVGQFF
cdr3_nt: TGTGCCACCACCCCGCAAGGGGTAGGGCAGTTCTTC

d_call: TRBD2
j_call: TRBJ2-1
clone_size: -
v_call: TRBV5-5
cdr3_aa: CASSLMAGGLREQFF
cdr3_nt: TGTGCCAGCAGCTTGATGGCGGGGGGGCTTAGGGAGCAGTTCTTC

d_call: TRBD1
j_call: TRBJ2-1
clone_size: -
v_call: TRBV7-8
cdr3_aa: CASSFGTDINEQFF
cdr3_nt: TGTGCCAGCAGCTTCGGGACAGACATCAATGAGCAGTTCTTC

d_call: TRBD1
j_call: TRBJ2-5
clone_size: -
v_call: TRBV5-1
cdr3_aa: CASSLGTGGSETQYF
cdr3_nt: TGCGCCAGCAGCCTAGGGACAGGGGGAAGTGAGACCCAGTACTTC

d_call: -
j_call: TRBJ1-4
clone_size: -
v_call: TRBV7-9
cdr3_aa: CASSLGGNEKLFF
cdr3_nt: TGTGCCAGCAGCCTCGGAGGCAATGAAAAACTGTTTTTT

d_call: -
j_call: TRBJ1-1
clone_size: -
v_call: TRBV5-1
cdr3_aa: CASRMNRDTEAFF
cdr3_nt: TGCGCCAGCAGGATGAACAGGGACACTGAAGCTTTCTTT